This TCR beta chain was recorded in a study of OX40 agonist ivuxolimab in advanced cancers. In the study overall: Partial responses were achieved by three patients, of whom one had hepatocellular carcinoma and two had cutaneous melanoma. The study's findings and limits: In CD8+ T cells, expanded clones were on average more numerous than in CD4+. Partial responders at 0.1-3.0 mg/kg showed near-lowest clonal expansion.

The study sampled blood at baseline, cycle 4 day 1, and cycle 7 day 1. Remarks on this clone: Its antigen is unknown.

The CDR3 sequence is 12 residues long. Libraries were prepared by immunoSEQ multiplex PCR; TCRdb keeps only in-frame clonotypes and omits some of them. The repertoire has roughly 80,000 clones, around 87% of them found once; the top ten carry approximately 0.3%. The sequence was collected from an adult with an advanced solid tumor such as melanoma, head and neck, liver or kidney cancer. The gene calls are TRBV21-1 and TRBJ1-1; the table calls TRBD1, which could not be checked here. TRBV21-1 is deemed a pseudogene. Sequences were derived from CD4+ or CD8+ T cells sorted from blood, sampled in a trial of the OX40 agonist ivuxolimab. The CDR3 sequence: CAGGGVDTEAFF. The CDR3 DNA reads TGTGCCGGGGGCGGTGTAGACACTGAAGCTTTCTTT.